The TCR beta chain under discussion was sequenced for a study of identical twins. Study-wide points: Sequences that were out-of-frame, alpha and twin-shared displayed an excess of low generation probability. Instead of following the same donors, the conclusions were based on cross-sectional statistical analysis. With abundant cord blood beta clonotypes, insertions were fewer; memory repertoires showed no such pattern.

TCRdb analysed the 5' RACE reads with MiXCR anew, one entry per CDR3 protein. The sample lists 400,000 to 500,000 distinct CDR3 sequences; around 15% were seen once. This clonotype has only a few counts. The target antigen is unknown. Germline CDR1 reads DFQATT; CDR2 reads SNEGSKA (reference sequence). After removal of 6 bases from V and 2 bases from J, the junction contained 6 bases not matched to a gene. There are 13 residues in the CDR3. There were only healthy Caucasians among the donors. The same sample was also studied in work on yellow fever vaccine responses in identical twins.

Sequences were obtained from CD4+ T cells sorted from blood. This chain uses TRBV20-1 with TRBJ2-5, with TRBD1 identical over 7 bases. This TCR was recovered from a woman between 18 and 29 years old in good health. CDR3 sequence (DNA): TGCAGTGCGAGACGGGACAGACAAGAGACCCAGTACTTC. This translates into CSARRDRQETQYF.